The clone carrying this TCR beta chain was counted only a few times. Per the germline V gene, CDR1 is MDHEN and CDR2 is SYDVKM. CDR3 size: 15 residues. V was pared by 5 bases and J by 3 bases, with 6 bases of the junction left unmatched. Reverse transcribing all isolated RNA meant expressed TCRB transcripts were sequenced. TCRdb's copy holds only in-frame clones and misses some; the assay was immunoSEQ multiplex PCR. Here the sample spans about 370,000 clones, roughly 15% being singletons. The sample belongs to a study of beta chain features in type 1 diabetes. The chain couples TRBV28 to TRBJ2-1; 8 bases match TRBD1. Sample: naive CD4+ T cells from blood. This TCR derives from a woman aged 18-29 years in good health. In nucleotides, the CDR3 is TGTGCCAGCAGTCCCCACAGGGGGAGCTACAATGAGCAGTTCTTC. As protein: CASSPHRGSYNEQFF.